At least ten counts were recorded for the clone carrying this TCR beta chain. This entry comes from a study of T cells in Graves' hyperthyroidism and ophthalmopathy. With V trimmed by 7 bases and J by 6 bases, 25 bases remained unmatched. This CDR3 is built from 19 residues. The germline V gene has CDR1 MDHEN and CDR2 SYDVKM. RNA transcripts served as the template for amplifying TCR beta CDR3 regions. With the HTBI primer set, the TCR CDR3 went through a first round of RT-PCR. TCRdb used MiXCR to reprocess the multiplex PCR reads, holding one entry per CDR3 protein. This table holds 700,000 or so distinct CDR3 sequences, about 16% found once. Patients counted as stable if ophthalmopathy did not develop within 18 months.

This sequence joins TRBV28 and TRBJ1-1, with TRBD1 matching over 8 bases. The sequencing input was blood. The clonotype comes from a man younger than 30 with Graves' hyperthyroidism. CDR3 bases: TGTGCCAGCACCTCCCTCGATTGGCAGGGGGCGGGTTTAGATCCTGAAGCTTTCTTT. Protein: CASTSLDWQGAGLDPEAFF.